What follows is one TCR beta chain and its context. Its antigen is currently unknown. The sample is drawn from a study of shared clonotypes between healthy human individuals. This table comes from immunoSEQ multiplex PCR, and its TCRdb copy is limited to in-frame clones, with some not included. The sample contains approximately 2,300,000 clones, 80% to 95% of which appear only once. The study's findings and limits: It was observed that 5% to 6% of naive CD4 clonotypes were shared across four donors.

Sample: naive CD4+ T cells from PBMCs. Subset noted: CD45RA+ positively selected. This TCR derives from a man between 18 and 29 years old in good health. Some clones in this sample may be carry-over from other donors' samples.

The CDR3: CASRQGFRGEQYF. CDR3 bases: TGTGCCAGTCGACAGGGATTTCGCGGCGAGCAGTACTTC. V usage is TRBV21-1 and J usage is TRBJ2-7; the table's D gene call, TRBD1, was not cross checked with the DNA. TRBV21-1 is a documented pseudogene. CDR3 size: 13 residues.